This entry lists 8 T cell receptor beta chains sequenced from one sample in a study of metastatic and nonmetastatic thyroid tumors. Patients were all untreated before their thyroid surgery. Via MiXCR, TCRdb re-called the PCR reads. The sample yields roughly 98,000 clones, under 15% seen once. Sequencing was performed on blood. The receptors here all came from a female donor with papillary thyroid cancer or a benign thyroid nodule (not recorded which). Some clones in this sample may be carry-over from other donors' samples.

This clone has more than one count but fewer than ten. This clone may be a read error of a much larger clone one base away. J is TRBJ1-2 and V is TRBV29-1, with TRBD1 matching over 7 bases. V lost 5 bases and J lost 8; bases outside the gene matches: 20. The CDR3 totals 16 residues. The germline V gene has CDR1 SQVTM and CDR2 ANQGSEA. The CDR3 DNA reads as TGCAGCGTTTGCAGGGACAGATTTTTCTGGGTAGTGGGCTACACCTTC. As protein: CSVCRDRFFWVVGYTF.

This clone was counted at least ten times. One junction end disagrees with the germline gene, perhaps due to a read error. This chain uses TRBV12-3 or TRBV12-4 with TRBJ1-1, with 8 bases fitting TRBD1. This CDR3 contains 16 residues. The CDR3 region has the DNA TGTGCCAGCACCGATGCAGGGGACAGGACGAACGCTGAAGCTTTCTTT. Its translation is CASTDAGDRTNAEAFF.

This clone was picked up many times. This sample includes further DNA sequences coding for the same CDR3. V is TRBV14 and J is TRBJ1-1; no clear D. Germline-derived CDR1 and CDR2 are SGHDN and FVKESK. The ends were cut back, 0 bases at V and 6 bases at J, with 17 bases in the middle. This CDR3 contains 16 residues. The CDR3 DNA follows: TGTGCCAGCAGCCAAGATTCCCGTTATCTCGACGCTGAAGCTTTCTTT. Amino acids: CASSQDSRYLDAEAFF.

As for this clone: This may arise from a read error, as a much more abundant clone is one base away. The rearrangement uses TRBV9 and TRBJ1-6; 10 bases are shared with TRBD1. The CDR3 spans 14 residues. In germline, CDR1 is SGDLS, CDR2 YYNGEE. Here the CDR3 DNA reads TGTTCCAGCAGCGTAGAAGGGACAGGGGATTTTATCCACTTT. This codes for CSSSVEGTGDFIHF.

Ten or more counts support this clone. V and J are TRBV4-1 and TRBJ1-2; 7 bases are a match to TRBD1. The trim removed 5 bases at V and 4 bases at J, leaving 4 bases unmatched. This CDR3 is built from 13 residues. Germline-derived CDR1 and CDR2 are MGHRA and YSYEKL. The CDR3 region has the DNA TGCGCCAGCAGCGGGACAGCTTTCTATGGCTACACCTTC. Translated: CASSGTAFYGYTF.

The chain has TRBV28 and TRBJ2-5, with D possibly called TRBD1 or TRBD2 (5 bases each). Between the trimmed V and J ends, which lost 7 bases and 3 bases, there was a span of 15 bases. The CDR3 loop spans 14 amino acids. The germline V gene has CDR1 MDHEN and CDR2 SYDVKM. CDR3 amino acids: CASTIRGPEETQYF. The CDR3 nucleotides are TGTGCCAGCACCATCCGGGGCCCAGAAGAGACCCAGTACTTC.

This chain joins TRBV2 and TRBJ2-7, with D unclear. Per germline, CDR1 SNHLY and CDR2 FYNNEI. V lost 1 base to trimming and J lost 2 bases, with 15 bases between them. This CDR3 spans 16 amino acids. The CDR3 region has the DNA TGTGCCAGCAGTGAAGTCGGTACATGGGTCACCTACGAGCAGTACTTC. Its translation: CASSEVGTWVTYEQYF.

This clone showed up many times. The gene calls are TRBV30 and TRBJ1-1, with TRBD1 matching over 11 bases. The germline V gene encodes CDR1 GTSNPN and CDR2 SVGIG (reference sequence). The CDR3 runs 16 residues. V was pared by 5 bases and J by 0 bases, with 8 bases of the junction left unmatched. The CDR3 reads CAWSRDRGTLNTEAFF. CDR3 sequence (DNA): TGTGCCTGGTCCCGGGACAGGGGGACCCTGAACACTGAAGCTTTCTTT.